This TCR beta chain was retrieved from a study of blood T cell repertoires in COVID-19. Across the study: Spain, Italy and the United States supplied samples that represented acute and convalescent COVID-19. From T cells, B-cell-depleted T cells, or PBMCs came the material, which was cDNA or gDNA.

The protocol was immunoSEQ multiplex PCR, while the TCRdb copy is restricted to in-frame clones and leaves out a portion. This table has 450,000 to 500,000 clones, 70% to 90% appearing once. The TCR originated in a human donor in a cohort sampled during active COVID-19. Sequencing was performed on peripheral blood.

The CDR3 is CAWSTGGYKNIQYF. CDR3 bases: TGTGCCTGGTCGACGGGGGGATACAAAAACATTCAGTACTTC. This rearrangement joins TRBV30 to TRBJ2-4, with 7 bases matching TRBD2. This CDR3 comprises 14 residues. The germline gives CDR1 GTSNPN, CDR2 SVGIG (reference sequence). The ends lost 5 bases at V and 3 bases at J; junction bases unmatched: 7.